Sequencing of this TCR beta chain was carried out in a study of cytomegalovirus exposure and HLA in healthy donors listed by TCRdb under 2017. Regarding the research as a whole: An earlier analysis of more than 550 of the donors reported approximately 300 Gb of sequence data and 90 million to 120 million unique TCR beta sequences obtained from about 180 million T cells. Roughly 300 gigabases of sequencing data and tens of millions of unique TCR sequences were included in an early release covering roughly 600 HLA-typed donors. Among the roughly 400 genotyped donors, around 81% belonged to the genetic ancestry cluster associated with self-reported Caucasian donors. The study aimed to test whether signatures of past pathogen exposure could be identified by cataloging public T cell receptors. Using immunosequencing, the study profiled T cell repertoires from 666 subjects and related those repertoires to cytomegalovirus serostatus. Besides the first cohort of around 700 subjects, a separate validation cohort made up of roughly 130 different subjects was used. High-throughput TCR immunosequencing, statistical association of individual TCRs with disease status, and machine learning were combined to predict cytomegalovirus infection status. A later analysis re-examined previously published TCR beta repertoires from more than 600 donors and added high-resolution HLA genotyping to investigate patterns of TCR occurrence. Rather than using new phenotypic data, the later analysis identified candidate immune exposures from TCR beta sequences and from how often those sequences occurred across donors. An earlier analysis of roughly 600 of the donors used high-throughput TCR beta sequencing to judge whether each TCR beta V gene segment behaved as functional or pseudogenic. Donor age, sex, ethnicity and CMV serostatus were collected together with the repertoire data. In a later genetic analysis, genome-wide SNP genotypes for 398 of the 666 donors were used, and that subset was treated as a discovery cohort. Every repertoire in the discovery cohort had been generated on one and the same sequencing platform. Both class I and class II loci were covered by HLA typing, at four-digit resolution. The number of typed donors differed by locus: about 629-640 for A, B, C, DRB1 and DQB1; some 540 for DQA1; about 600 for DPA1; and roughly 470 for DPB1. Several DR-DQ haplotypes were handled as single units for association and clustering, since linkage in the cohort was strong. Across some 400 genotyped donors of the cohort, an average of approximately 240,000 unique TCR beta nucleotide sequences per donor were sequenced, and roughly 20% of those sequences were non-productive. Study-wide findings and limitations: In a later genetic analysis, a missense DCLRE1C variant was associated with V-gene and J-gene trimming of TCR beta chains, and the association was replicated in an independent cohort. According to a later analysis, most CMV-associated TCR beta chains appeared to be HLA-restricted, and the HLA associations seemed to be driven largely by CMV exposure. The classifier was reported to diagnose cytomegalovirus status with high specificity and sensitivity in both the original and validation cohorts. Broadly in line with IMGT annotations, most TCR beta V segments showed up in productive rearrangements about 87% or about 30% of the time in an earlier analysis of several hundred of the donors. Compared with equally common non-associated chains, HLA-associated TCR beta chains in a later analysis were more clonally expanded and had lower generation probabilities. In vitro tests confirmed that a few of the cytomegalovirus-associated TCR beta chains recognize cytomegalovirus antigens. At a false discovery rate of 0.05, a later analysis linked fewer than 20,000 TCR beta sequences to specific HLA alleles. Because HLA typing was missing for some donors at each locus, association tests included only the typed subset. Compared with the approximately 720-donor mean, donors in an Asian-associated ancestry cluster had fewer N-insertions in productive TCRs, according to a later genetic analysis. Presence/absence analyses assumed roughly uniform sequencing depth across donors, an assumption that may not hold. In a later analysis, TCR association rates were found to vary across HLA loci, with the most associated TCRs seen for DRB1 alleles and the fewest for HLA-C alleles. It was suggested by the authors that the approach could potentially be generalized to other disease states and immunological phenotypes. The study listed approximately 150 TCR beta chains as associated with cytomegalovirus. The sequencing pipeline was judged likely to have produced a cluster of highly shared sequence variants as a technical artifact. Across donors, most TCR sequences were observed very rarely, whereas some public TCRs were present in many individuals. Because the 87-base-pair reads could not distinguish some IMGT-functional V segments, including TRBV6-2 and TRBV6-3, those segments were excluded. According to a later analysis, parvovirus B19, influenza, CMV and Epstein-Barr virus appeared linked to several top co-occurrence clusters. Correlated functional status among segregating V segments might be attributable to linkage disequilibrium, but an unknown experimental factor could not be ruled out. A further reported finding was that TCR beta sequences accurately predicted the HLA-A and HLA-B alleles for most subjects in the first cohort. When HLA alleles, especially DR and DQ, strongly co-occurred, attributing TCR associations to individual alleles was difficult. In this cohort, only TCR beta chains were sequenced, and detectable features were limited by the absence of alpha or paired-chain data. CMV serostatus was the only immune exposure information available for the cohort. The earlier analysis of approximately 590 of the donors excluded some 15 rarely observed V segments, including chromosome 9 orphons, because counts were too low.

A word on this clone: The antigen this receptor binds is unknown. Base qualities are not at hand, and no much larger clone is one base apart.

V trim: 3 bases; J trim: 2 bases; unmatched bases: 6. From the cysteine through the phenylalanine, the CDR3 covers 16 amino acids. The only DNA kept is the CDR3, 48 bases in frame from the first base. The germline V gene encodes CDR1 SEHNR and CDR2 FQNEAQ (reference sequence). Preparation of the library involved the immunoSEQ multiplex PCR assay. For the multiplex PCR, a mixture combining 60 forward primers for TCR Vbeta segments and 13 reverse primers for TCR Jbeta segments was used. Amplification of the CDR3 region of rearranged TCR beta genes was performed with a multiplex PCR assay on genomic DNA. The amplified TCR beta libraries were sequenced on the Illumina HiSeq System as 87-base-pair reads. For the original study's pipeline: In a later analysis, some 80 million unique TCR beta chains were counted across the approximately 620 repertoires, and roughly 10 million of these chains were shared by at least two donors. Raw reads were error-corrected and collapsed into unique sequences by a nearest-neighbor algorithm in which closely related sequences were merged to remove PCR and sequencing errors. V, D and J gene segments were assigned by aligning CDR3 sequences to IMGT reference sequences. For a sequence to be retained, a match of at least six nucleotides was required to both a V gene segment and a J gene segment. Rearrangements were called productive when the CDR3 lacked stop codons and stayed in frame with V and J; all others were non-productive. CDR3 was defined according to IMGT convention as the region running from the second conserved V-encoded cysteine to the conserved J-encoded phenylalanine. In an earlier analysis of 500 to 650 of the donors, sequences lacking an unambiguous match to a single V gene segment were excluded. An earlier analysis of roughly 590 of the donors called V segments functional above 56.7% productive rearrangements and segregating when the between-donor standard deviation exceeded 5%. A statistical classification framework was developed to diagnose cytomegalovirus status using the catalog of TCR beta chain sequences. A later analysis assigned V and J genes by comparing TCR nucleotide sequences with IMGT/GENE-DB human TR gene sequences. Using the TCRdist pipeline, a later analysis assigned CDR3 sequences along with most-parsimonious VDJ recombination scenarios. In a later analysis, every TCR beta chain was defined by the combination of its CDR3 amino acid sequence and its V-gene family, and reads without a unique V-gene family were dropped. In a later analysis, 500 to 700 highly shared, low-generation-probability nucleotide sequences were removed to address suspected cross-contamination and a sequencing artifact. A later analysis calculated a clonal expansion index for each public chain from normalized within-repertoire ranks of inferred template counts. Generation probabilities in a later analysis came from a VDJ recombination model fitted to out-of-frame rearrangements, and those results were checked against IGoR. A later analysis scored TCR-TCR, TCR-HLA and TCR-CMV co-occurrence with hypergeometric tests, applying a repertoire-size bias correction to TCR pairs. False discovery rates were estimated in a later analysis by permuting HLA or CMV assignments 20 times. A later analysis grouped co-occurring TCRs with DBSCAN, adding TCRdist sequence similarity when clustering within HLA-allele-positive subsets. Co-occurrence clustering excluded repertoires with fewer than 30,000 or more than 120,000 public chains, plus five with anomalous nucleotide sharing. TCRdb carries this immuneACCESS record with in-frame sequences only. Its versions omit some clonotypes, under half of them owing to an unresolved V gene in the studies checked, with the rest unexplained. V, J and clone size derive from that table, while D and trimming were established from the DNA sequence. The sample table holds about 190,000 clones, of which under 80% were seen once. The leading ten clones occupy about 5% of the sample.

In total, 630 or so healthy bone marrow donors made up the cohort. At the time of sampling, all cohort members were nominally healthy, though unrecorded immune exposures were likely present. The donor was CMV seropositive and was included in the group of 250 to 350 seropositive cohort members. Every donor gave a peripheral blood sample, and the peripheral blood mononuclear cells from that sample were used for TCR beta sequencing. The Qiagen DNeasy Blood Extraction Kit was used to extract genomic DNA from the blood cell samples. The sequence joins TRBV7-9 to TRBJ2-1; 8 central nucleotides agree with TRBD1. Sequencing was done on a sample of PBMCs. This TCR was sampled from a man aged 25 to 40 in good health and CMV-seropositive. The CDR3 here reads CASSFPRDRTYNEQFF. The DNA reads TGTGCCAGCAGCTTCCCCCGGGACAGGACCTACAATGAGCAGTTCTTC.